This entry lists 23 T cell receptor beta chains sequenced from one sample in a study of cytomegalovirus exposure and HLA in healthy donors (dated by TCRdb to about 2017). Libraries were constructed by the immunoSEQ multiplex PCR assay. The multiplex PCR relied on a mix of 60 forward primers for TCR Vbeta segments and 13 reverse primers for TCR Jbeta segments. Not all clones reach the TCRdb copy of this immuneACCESS table, which keeps in-frame sequences only. Checked studies attribute under half of the gap to unresolved V genes and leave the rest unexplained. The sample records tens of thousands of clones, 74% of which are singletons. The ten largest clones capture approximately 6.3% of the sample. The sample taken for sequencing was PBMCs. The origin of the receptors is a man aged 30 to 39 in good health and CMV-seronegative.

In its sample, this clone was seen a few times. The chain uses TRBV28 and TRBJ1-1; D is undetermined. V was trimmed by 3 bases and J by 1 base, leaving 9 bases between them. CDR1 and CDR2 (germline): MDHEN, SYDVKM. This CDR3 is built from 14 residues. The DNA for the CDR3 is TGTGCCAGCAGTTTCACGAGAGCGAACACTGAAGCTTTCTTT. Its translation: CASSFTRANTEAFF.

This chain connects TRBV18 to TRBJ1-1; the D is unclear. CDR3 length equals 16 residues. Germline assignment: CDR1 KGHSH and CDR2 LQKENI. V was cut by 2 bases and J by 1 base, with 14 bases left in between. The CDR3 sequence: CASSPVSQPPNTEAFF. CDR3 DNA sequence: TGTGCCAGCTCACCAGTCTCACAGCCCCCGAACACTGAAGCTTTCTTT.

V usage is TRBV9 and J usage is TRBJ2-3; D unclear. The CDR3 contains 15 residues. With 0 bases removed from V and 2 bases from J, the gap between germline ends came to 10 bases. Germline V gene sequence: CDR1 SGDLS, CDR2 YYNGEE. As DNA, the CDR3 is TGTGCCAGCAGCGTAGTCGACTTCTACACAGATACGCAGTATTTT. It yields the protein CASSVVDFYTDTQYF.

The rearrangement joins TRBV4-1 to TRBJ1-3; 9 positions match TRBD1. CDR1 is MGHRA and CDR2 is YSYEKL in the germline V gene. CDR3 length: 17 residues. Trimming took 0 bases from V and 3 from J; bases not matched to a gene: 6. CDR3 amino acids: CASSQDTGGLGGNTIYF. Written as DNA, the CDR3 is TGCGCCAGCAGCCAAGATACAGGGGGCCTAGGTGGAAACACCATATATTTT.

The chain uses TRBV2 and TRBJ1-2; TRBD1 agrees at 10 bases. Trimming at V came to 5 bases and at J to 4 bases, leaving 4 bases not matched to a gene. Looked up from germline, CDR1 is SNHLY and CDR2 is FYNNEI. The CDR3 extends over 14 amino acids. The CDR3 DNA follows: TGTGCCAGCAGTAGACAGGGGGCCATCTATGGCTACACCTTC. Translated, it gives CASSRQGAIYGYTF. Variable domain in full (rest from reference TRBV2 and TRBJ1-2): EPEVTQTPSHQVTQMGQEVILRCVPISNHLYFYWYRQILGQKVEFLVSFYNNEISEKSEIFDDQFSVERPDGSNFTLKIRSTKLEDSAMYFCASSRQGAIYGYTFGSGTRLTVV.

The chain couples TRBV4-2 to TRBJ1-6; perhaps TRBD1 as D (5 bases). The CDR3 is 15 residues long. With 4 bases removed from V and 9 bases from J, the gap between germline ends came to 16 bases. Germline CDR1 and CDR2: LGHNA and YNFKEQ. CDR3 coding DNA: TGTGCCAGCAGCCTAGGGAGGGGAGGTACTTCACCCCTCCACTTT. Translation: CASSLGRGGTSPLHF.

V usage is TRBV7-6 and J usage is TRBJ2-3; TRBD2 agrees at 11 bases. Germline lookup yields CDR1 SGHVS and CDR2 FNYEAQ. The CDR3 is made up of 17 amino acids. The J segment lost 0 bases and the V segment lost 1 base, leaving 3 bases of the junction unmatched. The CDR3 loop reads CASSLGIAGGSTDTQYF. DNA for the CDR3: TGTGCCAGCAGCTTAGGTATAGCGGGGGGGAGCACAGATACGCAGTATTTT.

The chain uses TRBV2 and TRBJ2-5; 14 bases align to TRBD2. Trimming cost V 11 bases and J 5 bases; bases outside gene matches: 7. In germline, CDR1 is SNHLY, CDR2 FYNNEI. This CDR3 is 14 amino acids long. In nucleotides, the CDR3 is TGTGCCCGACAGGGACTAGCGGGAGTGGAGACCCAGTACTTC. It translates to CARQGLAGVETQYF. The variable domain in full, with the rest retrieved from reference TRBV2 and TRBJ2-5, is EPEVTQTPSHQVTQMGQEVILRCVPISNHLYFYWYRQILGQKVEFLVSFYNNEISEKSEIFDDQFSVERPDGSNFTLKIRSTKLEDSAMYFCARQGLAGVETQYFGPGTRLLVL.

This clone was recorded a few times. The chain has TRBV20-1 and TRBJ1-1; D ambiguous. V lost 1 base, J lost 10 bases, and 7 bases lay in between. CDR3 length: 10 residues. From germline, CDR1 is DFQATT and CDR2 SNEGSKA (reference sequence). CDR3 DNA sequence: TGCAGTGCTAGAGCCCCGTCAGCTTTCTTT. As protein: CSARAPSAFF.

The rearrangement links TRBV2 to TRBJ2-1, with 7 bases lining up with TRBD2. J was trimmed by 5 bases and V by 5 bases; bases with no gene match: 9. Germline V lookup: CDR1 SNHLY, CDR2 FYNNEI. The CDR3 runs to 15 residues. The CDR3 loop reads CASSTGASGNNEQFF. In DNA, the CDR3 is TGTGCCAGCAGTACCGGAGCTAGCGGAAACAATGAGCAGTTCTTC.

The J gene is TRBJ1-5, the V gene TRBV7-9; D gene uncertain. The CDR3 consists of 14 residues. Trimming cost V 5 bases and J 4 bases, with 12 bases left between them. The V gene's germline CDR1 is SEHNR and CDR2 FQNEAQ (reference sequence). The CDR3 sequence: CASSRRGTNQPQHF. The CDR3 bases are TGTGCCAGCAGCCGACGGGGAACGAATCAGCCCCAGCATTTT.

The chain employs TRBV5-1 and TRBJ2-7, with 9 bases lining up with TRBD1. The CDR3 extends over 14 amino acids. Germline V lookup: CDR1 SGHRS, CDR2 YFSETQ. The ends lost 4 bases at V and 5 bases at J; junction bases unmatched: 7. CDR3 coding DNA: TGCGCCAGCAGCCCCAGGACAGGGGCCCACGAGCAGTACTTC. Translation gives CASSPRTGAHEQYF.

This rearrangement joins TRBV13 to TRBJ2-7, with 10 bases fitting TRBD2. CDR1 and CDR2 (germline): PRHDT, FYEKMQ (reference sequence). Trimming cost V 4 bases and J 5 bases; bases outside gene matches: 5. The length of the CDR3 is 14 residues. CDR3 region: CASSSGTSVNEQYF. CDR3 nucleotides: TGTGCCAGCAGCTCCGGGACTAGCGTTAACGAGCAGTACTTC.

V gene TRBV14 combines with J gene TRBJ1-1, with no clear D. Germline V gives CDR1 SGHDN, CDR2 FVKESK. Trimming took off 4 bases at V and 0 bases at J, with 9 bases between the two ends. The CDR3 runs 14 residues. CDR3 loop: CASSLAGMNTEAFF. CDR3 coding DNA: TGTGCCAGCAGCCTGGCGGGCATGAACACTGAAGCTTTCTTT.

The chain uses TRBV27 and TRBJ2-7; 7 bases map to TRBD2. The CDR3 loop spans 12 amino acids. Germline CDR1 is MNHEY and CDR2 is SMNVEV (reference sequence). Losses at the gene ends were 8 bases for V and 6 bases for J; bases not matched to a gene: 7. This CDR3 is CASGAGVIEQYF. The CDR3 DNA reads as TGTGCCAGCGGGGCGGGAGTAATCGAGCAGTACTTC.

V usage is TRBV27 and J usage is TRBJ2-1; 14 bases fit TRBD2. V shed 5 bases, J shed 3 bases, and the junction held 15 bases outside the gene matches. The CDR3 has 20 amino acids. Germline V CDR1 and CDR2: MNHEY, SMNVEV (reference sequence). The CDR3 DNA reads as TGTGCCAGCAGTCACACGGGGAGCGGGACTAGCGGGGGTTTCTACAATGAGCAGTTCTTC. Amino acids: CASSHTGSGTSGGFYNEQFF.

The V call is TRBV7-6, the J call TRBJ2-3; 15 nucleotides match TRBD2. The CDR3 covers 17 residues. CDR1 and CDR2 (germline): SGHVS, FNYEAQ. J was trimmed by 0 bases and V by 3 bases; bases with no gene match: 1. The CDR3: CASSLGLAGGSTDTQYF. CDR3 coding DNA: TGTGCCAGCAGCTTGGGACTAGCGGGAGGTAGCACAGATACGCAGTATTTT.

The chain links TRBV15 to TRBJ2-7, with 14 bases lining up with TRBD2. Germline values: CDR1 LNHNV, CDR2 YYDKDF (reference sequence). The CDR3 sequence is 15 residues long. With 5 bases clipped from V and 3 bases from J, the junction kept 3 bases outside the gene matches. The CDR3 region has the DNA TGTGCCACCAGCGTCGGGACTAGCGGGAGCTACGAGCAGTACTTC. This sequence encodes CATSVGTSGSYEQYF.

The chain joins TRBV5-4 to TRBJ2-5, with 7 bases aligning to TRBD1. The end of the DNA is better explained by TRBJ2-7, so the J call may be wrong. In germline, CDR1 is SGHNT, CDR2 YYREEE (reference sequence). There are 14 residues in the CDR3. The CDR3 sequence is CASTSSTGPYEQYF. CDR3 DNA sequence: TGTGCCAGCACCTCGTCGACAGGGCCCTACGAGCAGTACTTC.

The chain uses TRBV21-1 and TRBJ2-7; the table's D call, TRBD2, has no DNA check behind it. TRBV21-1 is labeled a pseudogene. This CDR3 has 12 residues. The CDR3 DNA reads TGTGCCAGCGGCAGGAGGGAGTACGAGCAGTACTTC. Its translation: CASGRREYEQYF.

This chain joins TRBV19 and TRBJ1-5, with D possibly matching TRBD1 (6 bases). Trimming took 5 bases from V and 0 from J, leaving 11 bases between them. The CDR3 spans 15 residues. In germline, CDR1 is LNHDA, CDR2 SQIVND (reference sequence). The CDR3 here is CASSDGTFSNQPQHF. CDR3 bases: TGTGCCAGTAGTGACGGGACATTTAGCAATCAGCCCCAGCATTTT.

The rearrangement links TRBV28 to TRBJ1-4; 8 bases map to TRBD1. The CDR3 runs 15 residues. Per germline, CDR1 MDHEN and CDR2 SYDVKM. V lost 4 bases, J lost 4 bases, and 5 bases stayed unmatched. The CDR3, as DNA: TGTGCCAGCAGTTCGCCCAGGGGGCTTAATGAAAAACTGTTTTTT. Protein product: CASSSPRGLNEKLFF.

The chain is built from TRBV7-3 and TRBJ2-3; 13 bases agree with TRBD2. The CDR3 runs to 14 residues. CDR1 and CDR2 (germline): SGHTA, FQGTGA. With V trimmed by 8 bases and J by 6 bases, 5 bases remained unmatched. In DNA form, the CDR3 reads TGTGCCAGCCGACTAGCGGGGGGCTCCGATACGCAGTATTTT. It encodes CASRLAGGSDTQYF.